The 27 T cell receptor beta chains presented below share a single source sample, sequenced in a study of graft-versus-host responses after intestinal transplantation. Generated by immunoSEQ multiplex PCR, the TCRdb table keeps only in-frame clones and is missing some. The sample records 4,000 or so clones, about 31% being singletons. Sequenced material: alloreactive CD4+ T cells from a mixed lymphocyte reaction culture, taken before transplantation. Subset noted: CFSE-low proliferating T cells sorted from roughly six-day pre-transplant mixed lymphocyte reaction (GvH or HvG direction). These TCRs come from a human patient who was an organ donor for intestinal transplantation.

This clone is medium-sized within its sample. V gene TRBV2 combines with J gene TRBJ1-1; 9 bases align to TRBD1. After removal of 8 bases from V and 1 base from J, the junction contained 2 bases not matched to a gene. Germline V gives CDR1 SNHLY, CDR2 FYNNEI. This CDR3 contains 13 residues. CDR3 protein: CASLQGANTEAFF. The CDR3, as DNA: TGTGCCAGCTTACAGGGGGCGAACACTGAAGCTTTCTTT.

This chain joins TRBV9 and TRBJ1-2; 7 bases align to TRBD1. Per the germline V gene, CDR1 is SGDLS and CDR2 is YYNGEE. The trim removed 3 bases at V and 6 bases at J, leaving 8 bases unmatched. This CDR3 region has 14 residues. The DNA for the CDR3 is TGTGCCAGCAGCGGCCAGGGGGGCAGAAATGGCTACACCTTC. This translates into CASSGQGGRNGYTF.

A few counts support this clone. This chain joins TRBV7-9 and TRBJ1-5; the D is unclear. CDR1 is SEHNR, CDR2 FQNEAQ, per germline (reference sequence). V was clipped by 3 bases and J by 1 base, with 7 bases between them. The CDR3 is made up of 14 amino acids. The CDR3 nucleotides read TGTGCCAGCAGCTTTGGGCCGAGCAATCAGCCCCAGCATTTT. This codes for CASSFGPSNQPQHF.

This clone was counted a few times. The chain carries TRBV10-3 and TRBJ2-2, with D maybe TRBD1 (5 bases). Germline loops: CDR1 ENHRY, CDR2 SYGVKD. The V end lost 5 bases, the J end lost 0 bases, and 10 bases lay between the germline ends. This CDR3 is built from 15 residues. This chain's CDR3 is CAISSPRANTGELFF. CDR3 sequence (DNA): TGTGCCATCAGTAGCCCCAGGGCGAACACCGGGGAGCTGTTTTTT.

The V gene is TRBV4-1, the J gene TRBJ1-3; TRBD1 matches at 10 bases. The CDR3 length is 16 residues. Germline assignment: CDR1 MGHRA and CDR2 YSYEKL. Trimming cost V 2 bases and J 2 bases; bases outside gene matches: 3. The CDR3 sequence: CASSQSGTGAGNTIYF. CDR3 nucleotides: TGCGCCAGCAGCCAATCCGGGACAGGGGCTGGAAACACCATATATTTT.

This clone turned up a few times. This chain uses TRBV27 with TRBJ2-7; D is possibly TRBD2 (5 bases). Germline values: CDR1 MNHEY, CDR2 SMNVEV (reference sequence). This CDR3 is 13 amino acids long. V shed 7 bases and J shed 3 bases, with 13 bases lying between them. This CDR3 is CASNRLLIYEQYF. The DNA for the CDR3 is TGTGCCAGCAACCGACTACTCATCTACGAGCAGTACTTC.

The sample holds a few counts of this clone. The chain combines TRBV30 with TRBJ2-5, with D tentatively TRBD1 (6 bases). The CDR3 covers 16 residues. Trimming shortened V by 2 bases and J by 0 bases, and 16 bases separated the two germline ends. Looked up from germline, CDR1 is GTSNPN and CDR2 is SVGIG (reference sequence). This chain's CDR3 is CAWSLPPDRDQETQYF. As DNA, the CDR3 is TGTGCCTGGAGTCTACCCCCGGACAGAGACCAAGAGACCCAGTACTTC.

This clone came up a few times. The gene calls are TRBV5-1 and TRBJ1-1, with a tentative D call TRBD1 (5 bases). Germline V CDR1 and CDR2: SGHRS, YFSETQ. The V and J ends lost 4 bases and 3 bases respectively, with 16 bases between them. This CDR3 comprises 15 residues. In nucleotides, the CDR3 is TGCGCCAGCAGCCTGGGTCTGGGGCAGCACACTGAAGCTTTCTTT. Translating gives CASSLGLGQHTEAFF.

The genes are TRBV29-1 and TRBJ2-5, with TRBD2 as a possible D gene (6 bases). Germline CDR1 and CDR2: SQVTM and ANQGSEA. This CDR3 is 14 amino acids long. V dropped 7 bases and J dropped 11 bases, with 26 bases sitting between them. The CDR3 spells CSATPQRALLNQYF. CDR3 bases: TGCAGCGCGACACCTCAGCGGGCGCTATTAAATCAGTACTTC.

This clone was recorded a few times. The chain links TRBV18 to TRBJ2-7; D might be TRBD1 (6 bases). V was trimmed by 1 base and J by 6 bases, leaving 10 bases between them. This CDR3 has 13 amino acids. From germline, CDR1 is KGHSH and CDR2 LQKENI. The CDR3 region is CASSPQTGGEQYF. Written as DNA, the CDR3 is TGTGCCAGCTCACCACAGACAGGAGGCGAGCAGTACTTC.

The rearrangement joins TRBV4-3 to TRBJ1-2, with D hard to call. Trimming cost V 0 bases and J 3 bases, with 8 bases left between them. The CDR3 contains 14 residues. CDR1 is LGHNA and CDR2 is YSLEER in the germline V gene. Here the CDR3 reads CASSQDEAHYGYTF. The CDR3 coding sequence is TGCGCCAGCAGCCAAGATGAGGCCCACTATGGCTACACCTTC.

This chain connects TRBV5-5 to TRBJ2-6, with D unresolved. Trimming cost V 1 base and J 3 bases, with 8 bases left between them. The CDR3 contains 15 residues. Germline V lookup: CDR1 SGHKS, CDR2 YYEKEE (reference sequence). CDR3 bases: TGTGCCAGCAGCTTGCGCCTTATTGGGGCCAACGTCCTGACTTTC. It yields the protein CASSLRLIGANVLTF.

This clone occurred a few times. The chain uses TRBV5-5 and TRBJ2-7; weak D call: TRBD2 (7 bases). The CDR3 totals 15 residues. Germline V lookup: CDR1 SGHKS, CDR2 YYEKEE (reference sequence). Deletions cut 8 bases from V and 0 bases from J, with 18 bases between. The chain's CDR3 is CARTLAGAYSYEQYF. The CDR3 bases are TGTGCCAGAACTTTGGCGGGGGCATACTCCTACGAGCAGTACTTC.

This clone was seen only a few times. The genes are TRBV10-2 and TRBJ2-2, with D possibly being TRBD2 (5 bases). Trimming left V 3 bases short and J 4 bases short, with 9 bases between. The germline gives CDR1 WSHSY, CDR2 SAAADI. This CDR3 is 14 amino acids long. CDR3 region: CASSESGGTGELFF. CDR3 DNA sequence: TGCGCCAGCAGTGAATCCGGAGGCACCGGGGAGCTGTTTTTT.

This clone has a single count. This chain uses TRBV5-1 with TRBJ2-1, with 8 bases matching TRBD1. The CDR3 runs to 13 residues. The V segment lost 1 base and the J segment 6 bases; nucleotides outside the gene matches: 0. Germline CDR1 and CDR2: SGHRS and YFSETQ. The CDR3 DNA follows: TGCGCCAGCAGCTTGACAGGGGGCAATGAGCAGTTCTTC. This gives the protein CASSLTGGNEQFF.

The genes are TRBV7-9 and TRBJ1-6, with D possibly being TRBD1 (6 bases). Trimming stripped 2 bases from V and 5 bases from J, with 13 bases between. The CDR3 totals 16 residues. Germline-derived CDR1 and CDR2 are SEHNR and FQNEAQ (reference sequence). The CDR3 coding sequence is TGTGCCAGCAGCTTAAAGGGGGGTACACATAATTCACCCCTCCACTTT. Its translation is CASSLKGGTHNSPLHF.

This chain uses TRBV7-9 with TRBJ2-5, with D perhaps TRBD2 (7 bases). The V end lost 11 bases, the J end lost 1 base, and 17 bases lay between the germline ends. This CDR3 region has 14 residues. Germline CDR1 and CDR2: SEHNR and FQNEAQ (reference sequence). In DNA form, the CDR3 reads TGTGCCGAAACTCGGCGGGGGCGCCAAGAGACCCAGTACTTC. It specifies CAETRRGRQETQYF.

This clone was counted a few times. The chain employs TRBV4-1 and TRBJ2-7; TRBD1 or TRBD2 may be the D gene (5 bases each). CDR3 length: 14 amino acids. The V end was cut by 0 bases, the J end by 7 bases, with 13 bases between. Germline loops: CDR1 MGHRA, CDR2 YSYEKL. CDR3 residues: CASSQDNGAREQYF. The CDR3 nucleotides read TGCGCCAGCAGCCAAGATAACGGGGCGCGGGAGCAGTACTTC.

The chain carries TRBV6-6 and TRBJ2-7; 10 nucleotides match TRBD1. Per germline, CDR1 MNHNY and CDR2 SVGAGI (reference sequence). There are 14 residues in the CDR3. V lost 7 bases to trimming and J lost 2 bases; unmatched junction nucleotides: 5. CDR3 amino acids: CASKRDRGPYEQYF. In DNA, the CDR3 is TGTGCCAGCAAAAGGGACAGGGGACCCTACGAGCAGTACTTC.

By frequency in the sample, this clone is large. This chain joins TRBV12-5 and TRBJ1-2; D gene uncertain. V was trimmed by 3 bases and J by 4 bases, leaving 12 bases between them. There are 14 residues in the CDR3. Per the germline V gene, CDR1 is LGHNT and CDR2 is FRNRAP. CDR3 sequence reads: CASGFGESIYGYTF. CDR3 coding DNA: TGTGCTAGTGGTTTTGGGGAAAGCATCTATGGCTACACCTTC.

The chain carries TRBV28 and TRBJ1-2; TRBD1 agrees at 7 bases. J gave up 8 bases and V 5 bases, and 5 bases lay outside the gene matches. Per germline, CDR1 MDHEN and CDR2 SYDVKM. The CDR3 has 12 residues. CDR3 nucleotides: TGTGCCAGCAGTCGAGGGGGCCTGGGCTACACCTTC. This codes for CASSRGGLGYTF.

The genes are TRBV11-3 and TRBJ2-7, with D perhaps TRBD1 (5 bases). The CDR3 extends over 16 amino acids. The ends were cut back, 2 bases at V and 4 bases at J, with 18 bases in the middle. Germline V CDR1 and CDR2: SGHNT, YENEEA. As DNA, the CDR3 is TGTGCCAGCAGCTTAACCCCCAGGGCGGCATCGTACGAGCAGTACTTC. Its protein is CASSLTPRAASYEQYF.

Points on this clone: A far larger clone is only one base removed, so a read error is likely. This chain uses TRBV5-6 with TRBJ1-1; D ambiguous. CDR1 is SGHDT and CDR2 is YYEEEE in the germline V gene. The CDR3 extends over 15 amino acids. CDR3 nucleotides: TGTGCCGGCAGCTTGCTGGGAGGCCCTTACACTGAAGCTTTCTTT. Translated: CAGSLLGGPYTEAFF.

CDR3 in DNA: TGTGCCAGCAGCTTGGCCCGCCCCTCTGGGGCCAACGTCCTGACTTTC. This translates into CASSLARPSGANVLTF. The chain employs TRBV7-9 and TRBJ2-6; D uncertain. The CDR3 length is 16 residues. V shed 3 bases and J shed 0 bases, with 9 bases lying between them. Germline V gene lookup returns CDR1 SEHNR and CDR2 FQNEAQ (reference sequence).

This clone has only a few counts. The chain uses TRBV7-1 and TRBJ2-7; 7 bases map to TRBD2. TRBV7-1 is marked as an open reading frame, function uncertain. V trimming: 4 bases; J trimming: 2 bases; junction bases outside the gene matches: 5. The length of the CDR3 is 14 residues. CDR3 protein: CASSFGGGPYEQYF. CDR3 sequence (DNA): TGTGCCAGCAGCTTCGGCGGGGGACCCTACGAGCAGTACTTC.

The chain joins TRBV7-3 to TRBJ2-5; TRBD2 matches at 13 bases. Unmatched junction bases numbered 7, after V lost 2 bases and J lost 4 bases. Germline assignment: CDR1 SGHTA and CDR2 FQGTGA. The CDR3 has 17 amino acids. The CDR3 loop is CASSLLLAGGPGETQYF. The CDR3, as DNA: TGTGCCAGCAGCTTACTACTAGCGGGGGGGCCAGGAGAGACCCAGTACTTC.

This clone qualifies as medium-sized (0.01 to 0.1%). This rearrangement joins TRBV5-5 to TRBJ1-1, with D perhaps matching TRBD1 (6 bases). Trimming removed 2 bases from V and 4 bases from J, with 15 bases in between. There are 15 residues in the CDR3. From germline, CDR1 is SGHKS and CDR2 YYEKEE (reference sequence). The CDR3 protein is CASSFRHTGSTEAFF. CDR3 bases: TGTGCCAGCAGCTTTAGGCATACAGGGTCCACTGAAGCTTTCTTT.